Here is one T cell receptor beta chain with its context. These data belong to a study of T-cell reconstitution after alpha-beta-depleted transplantation in children. V lost 0 bases and J lost 6, with 13 bases in between. This CDR3 spans 14 amino acids. From germline, CDR1 is SGHDT and CDR2 YYEEEE. A TCRbeta library incorporating unique molecular identifiers was prepared. TCRdb re-analysed the PCR reads in MiXCR, keeping a single row per CDR3 protein. Found here are 600,000 to 700,000 distinct CDR3 sequences, 16% of them singletons; the top ten hold 1.1%. Sequencing was performed on PBMCs from the stem cell graft donor, taken from the stem cell graft. The chain recombines TRBV5-6 with TRBJ2-7; D is undetermined. The sequence came from a human donor who donated a stem cell graft to a child with acute myeloid leukemia. CDR3 DNA: TGTGCCAGCAGCTTGGCAGGTTCCTTTCGCGAGCAGTACTTC. It encodes CASSLAGSFREQYF. Based on the CDR3 plus reference TRBV5-6 and TRBJ2-7, the full variable domain is DAGVTQSPTHLIKTRGQQVTLRCSPKSGHDTVSWYQQALGQGPQFIFQYYEEEERQRGNFPDRFSGHQFPNYSSELNVNALLLGDSALYLCASSLAGSFREQYFGPGTRLTVT.